The clone carrying this T cell receptor beta chain was recorded many times. TCRdb ran MiXCR on the 5' RACE reads and lists one entry per CDR3 protein. The sample contains fewer than 900,000 distinct CDR3 sequences, approximately 18% of which appear only once. The data were taken from a study of identical twins. A further study also used this sample, focusing on T cells expressing NK-cell markers.

The clonotype originates from a woman younger than 35 in good health. What was sequenced was PBMCs.

CDR3 DNA sequence: TGTGCCAGCAGTCGGGGCAGGGCTGGAAACACCATATATTTT. Amino acids: CASSRGRAGNTIYF. The chain links TRBV12-3 or TRBV12-4 to TRBJ1-3; possibly TRBD1 for D (5 bases). The CDR3 loop spans 14 amino acids. V lost 5 bases and J 2 bases, leaving 10 bases between the germline ends.